This T cell receptor (beta chain) was sequenced for a study of graft-versus-host responses after intestinal transplantation. The wider study: Multivisceral, liver-intestinal, or isolated intestinal transplants were performed in recipients. The whole recipient group had anti-thymocyte globulin induction followed by tacrolimus and steroids for around three years. Overall study results and limits: High graft-versus-host to host-versus-graft clonal ratios were seen in allografts of patients with graft-donor T cell macrochimerism. GvH clonotypes were identified within recipient marrow, with a subset emerging first in ileum or blood.

Sequenced by immunoSEQ multiplex PCR; TCRdb stores in-frame clones only, minus some. Of about 89,000 clones detected, around 91% appear once; the ten largest clones hold over 0.08%. This clone has just one count. The target antigen is unknown. The CDR3 length is 13 residues. Trimming took off 3 bases at V and 0 bases at J, with 6 bases between the two ends. Germline CDR1 is LNHDA and CDR2 is SQIVND (reference sequence). The specimen was unstimulated CD4+ T cells sorted from spleen or lymph node cells, collected before intestinal transplant. This TCR derives from a human donor who received an intestinal transplant. This rearrangement joins TRBV19 to TRBJ2-7, with D uncertain. CDR3 amino acids: CASSMASSYEQYF. The CDR3 bases are TGTGCCAGTAGTATGGCCAGCTCCTACGAGCAGTACTTC.